One and the same sample provided the 7 T cell receptor beta chains below, sequenced in a study of T cell changes during pregnancy in multiple sclerosis. The method was immunoSEQ multiplex PCR; TCRdb's version includes in-frame clones alone and lacks a portion of them. There are approximately 74,000 clones in the sample; around 85% occur only once, and 3.3% lies in the top ten. The sample was peripheral blood, taken before pregnancy. The source of these receptors is a female donor with multiple sclerosis, enrolled in a pregnancy study.

This chain uses TRBV2 with TRBJ2-2; TRBD1 matches at 8 bases. V lost 6 bases and J lost 5; bases outside the gene matches: 8. The CDR3 is 15 amino acids. The V gene's germline CDR1 is SNHLY and CDR2 FYNNEI. As DNA, the CDR3 is TGTGCCAGCAGGGGCAGGGGGCTTGGGACCGGGGAGCTGTTTTTT. Protein: CASRGRGLGTGELFF.

The gene calls are TRBV5-6 and TRBJ1-4; D is unresolved. The CDR3 extends over 15 amino acids. V was shortened by 6 bases and J by 2 bases, with 14 bases between the two germline ends. Germline V gene sequence: CDR1 SGHDT, CDR2 YYEEEE. This CDR3 reads CASTSGVGTNEKLFF. The CDR3 DNA reads as TGTGCCAGCACCTCCGGGGTAGGGACTAATGAAAAACTGTTTTTT.

The chain is built from TRBV25-1 and TRBJ2-1; 8 nucleotides match TRBD2. The junction had 6 bases not matched to a gene; V was cut back by 4 bases and J by 4 bases. CDR3 size: 15 residues. Germline V CDR1 and CDR2: MGHDK, SYGVNS. DNA for the CDR3: TGTGCCAGCAGTGCCTTCGCGGGGGGTTACAATGAGCAGTTCTTC. Residues: CASSAFAGGYNEQFF. The whole variable domain, remainder taken from reference TRBV25-1 and TRBJ2-1, is EADIYQTPRYLVIGTGKKITLECSQTMGHDKMYWYQQDPGMELHLIHYSYGVNSTEKGDLSSESTVSRIRTEHFPLTLESARPSHTSQYLCASSAFAGGYNEQFFGPGTRLTVL.

The V call is TRBV27, the J call TRBJ2-7, with D perhaps matching TRBD2 (6 bases). Trimming cost V 8 bases and J 4 bases, with 15 bases left between them. From germline, CDR1 is MNHEY and CDR2 SMNVEV (reference sequence). The CDR3 totals 13 residues. CDR3 nucleotides: TGTGCCAGCGCGGGGACGGAATTATACGAGCAGTACTTC. It codes for CASAGTELYEQYF.

The gene calls are TRBV6-5 and TRBJ2-7; 7 bases line up with TRBD2. J lost 2 bases, V lost 10 bases, and 14 bases had no gene match. The CDR3 is made up of 15 amino acids. CDR1 and CDR2 from the germline V gene are MNHEY and SVGAGI. Here the CDR3 DNA reads TGTGCCACCCGCCGCGAACAGCGGGACGCCTACGAGCAGTACTTC. Translating gives CATRREQRDAYEQYF.

This clone was counted a single time. The chain uses TRBV2 and TRBJ2-1; D is uncertain. This CDR3 region has 11 residues. CDR1 and CDR2 (germline): SNHLY, FYNNEI. V was trimmed by 6 bases and J by 7 bases, leaving 7 bases between them. The DNA of the CDR3 is TGTGCCAGCAGGTCCCAAAATGAGCAGTTCTTC. Protein: CASRSQNEQFF.

This chain links TRBV27 with TRBJ2-1, with 7 bases aligning to TRBD2. This CDR3 contains 17 residues. Germline-derived CDR1 and CDR2 are MNHEY and SMNVEV (reference sequence). Trimming at V came to 7 bases and at J to 5 bases, leaving 17 bases not matched to a gene. CDR3: CASTEGGTPRVNNEQFF. DNA of the CDR3: TGTGCCAGCACTGAGGGAGGGACCCCCCGGGTGAACAATGAGCAGTTCTTC.